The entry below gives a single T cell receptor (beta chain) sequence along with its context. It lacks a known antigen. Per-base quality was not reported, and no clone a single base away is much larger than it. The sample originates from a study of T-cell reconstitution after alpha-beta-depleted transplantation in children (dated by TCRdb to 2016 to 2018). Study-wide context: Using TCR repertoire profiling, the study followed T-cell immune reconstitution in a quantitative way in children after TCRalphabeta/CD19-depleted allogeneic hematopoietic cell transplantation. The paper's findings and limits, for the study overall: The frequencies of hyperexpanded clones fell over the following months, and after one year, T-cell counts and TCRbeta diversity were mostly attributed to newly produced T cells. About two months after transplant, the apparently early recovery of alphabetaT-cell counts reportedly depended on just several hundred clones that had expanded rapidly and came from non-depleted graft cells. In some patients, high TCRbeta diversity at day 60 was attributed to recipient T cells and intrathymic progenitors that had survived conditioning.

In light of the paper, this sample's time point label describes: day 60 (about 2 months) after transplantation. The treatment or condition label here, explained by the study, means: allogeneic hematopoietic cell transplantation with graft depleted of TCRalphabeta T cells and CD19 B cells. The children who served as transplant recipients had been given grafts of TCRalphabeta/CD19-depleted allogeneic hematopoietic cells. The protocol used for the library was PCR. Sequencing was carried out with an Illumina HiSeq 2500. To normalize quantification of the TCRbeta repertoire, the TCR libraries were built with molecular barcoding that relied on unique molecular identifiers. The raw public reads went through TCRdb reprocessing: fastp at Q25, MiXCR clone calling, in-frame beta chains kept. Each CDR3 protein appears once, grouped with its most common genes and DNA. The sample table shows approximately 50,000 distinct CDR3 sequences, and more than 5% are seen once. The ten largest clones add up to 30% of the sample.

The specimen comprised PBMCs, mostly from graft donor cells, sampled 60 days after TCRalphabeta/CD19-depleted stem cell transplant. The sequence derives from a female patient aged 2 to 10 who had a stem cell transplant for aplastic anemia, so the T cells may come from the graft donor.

Here the CDR3 is given as CASSYLGRDREQYF. The nucleotides are TGTGCCAGCAGTTATCTCGGCCGGGACAGAGAGCAGTACTTC. The sequence joins TRBV6-5 to TRBJ2-7; TRBD1 lines up with 7 middle nucleotides. Sequences MNHEY (CDR1) and SVGAGI (CDR2) are obtained from the germline V gene. The junction shows trimming of 3 bases on V and 7 bases on J, and the gene matches do not reach 9 bases of it. From the cysteine up to the phenylalanine, the CDR3 has a length of 14 residues. Kept here is only the CDR3 DNA, which spans 42 bases and is read in frame from base 1.